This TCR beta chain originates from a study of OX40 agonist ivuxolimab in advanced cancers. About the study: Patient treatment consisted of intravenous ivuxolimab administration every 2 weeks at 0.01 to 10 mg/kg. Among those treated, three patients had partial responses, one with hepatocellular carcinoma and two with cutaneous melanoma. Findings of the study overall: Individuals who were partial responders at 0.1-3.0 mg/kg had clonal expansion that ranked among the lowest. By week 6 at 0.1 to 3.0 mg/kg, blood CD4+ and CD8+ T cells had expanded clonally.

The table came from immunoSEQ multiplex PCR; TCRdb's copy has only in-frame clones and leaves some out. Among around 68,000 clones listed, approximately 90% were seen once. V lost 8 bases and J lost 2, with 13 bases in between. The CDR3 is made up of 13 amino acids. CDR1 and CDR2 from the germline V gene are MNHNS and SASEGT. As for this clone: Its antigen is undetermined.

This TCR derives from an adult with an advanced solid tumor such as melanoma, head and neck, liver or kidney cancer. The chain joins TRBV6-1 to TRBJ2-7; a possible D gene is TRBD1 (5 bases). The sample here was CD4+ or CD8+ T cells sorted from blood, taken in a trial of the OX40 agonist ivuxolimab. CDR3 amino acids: CASVRAGTYEQYF. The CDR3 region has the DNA TGTGCCAGCGTTAGGGCAGGGACCTACGAGCAGTACTTC.